Described below is a single T cell receptor (beta chain) sequence and its context. The target antigen is unknown. A single record per CDR3 protein comes from TCRdb applying MiXCR to the RT-PCR reads. The sample yields some 800,000 distinct CDR3 sequences, approximately 21% seen once. These data originate in a study of response to subunit inactivated influenza vaccine. V was pared by 6 bases and J by 9 bases, with 18 bases between. Per germline, CDR1 MDHEN and CDR2 SYDVKM. The CDR3 runs 14 residues. Overall study results and limits: After each seasonal influenza vaccination, few new T cells are recruited, the authors suggested.

The clonotype originates from a man in his fifties or sixties who received an inactivated influenza vaccine. Sequences were derived from PBMCs from blood, sampled 5 to 6 days after vaccination. This rearrangement joins TRBV28 to TRBJ2-1; D call uncertain. In DNA, the CDR3 is TGTGCCAGCAGAATCTACGTGGGCGGATCTGAGCAGTTCTTC. Amino acid sequence: CASRIYVGGSEQFF.